The 4 T cell receptor beta chains given below trace back to one sample, sequenced in a study of T cell responses to AZD1222 COVID-19 vaccine. Clones were read by immunoSEQ multiplex PCR, and TCRdb kept only the in-frame ones, dropping some. The sample records about 110,000 clones, about 88% being singletons. This material consisted of peripheral blood, taken on day 0 of AZD1222 vaccination. Receptors originate from an adult in good health.

This chain uses TRBV2 with TRBJ1-5; 10 bases align to TRBD1. The ends lost 7 bases at V and 3 bases at J; junction bases unmatched: 6. CDR3 length: 15 residues. From germline, CDR1 is SNHLY and CDR2 FYNNEI. CDR3 amino acids: CASTGQGISNQPQHF. CDR3 nucleotides: TGTGCCAGCACGGGACAGGGGATTTCCAATCAGCCCCAGCATTTT.

V and J are TRBV12-3 or TRBV12-4 and TRBJ1-3; unclear D gene. V was clipped by 10 bases and J by 5 bases, with 9 bases between them. The CDR3 is 11 residues long. For the CDR3, the DNA is TGTGCCACCACCCGACGAAACACCATATATTTT. Translating it yields CATTRRNTIYF.

This clone is a singleton in its sample. The chain employs TRBV15 and TRBJ2-5; possible D gene TRBD1, 6 bases. This CDR3 is built from 16 residues. Germline-derived CDR1 and CDR2 are LNHNV and YYDKDF (reference sequence). V was cut by 1 base and J by 5 bases, with 17 bases left in between. CDR3 protein: CATSRGSHGQGETQYF. CDR3 DNA: TGTGCCACCAGCAGAGGTTCCCACGGGCAGGGGGAGACCCAGTACTTC.

Note on this clone: Other DNA sequences of this sample code for an identical CDR3. V and J are TRBV18 and TRBJ2-1, with a weak D call TRBD1 (6 bases). V gave up 3 bases and J gave up 7 bases, with 10 bases separating them. There are 13 residues in the CDR3. Looked up from germline, CDR1 is KGHSH and CDR2 is LQKENI. The CDR3: CASSPQGLNEQFF. The CDR3 DNA follows: TGTGCCAGCTCACCGCAGGGGTTGAATGAGCAGTTCTTC.